This passage covers 30 T cell receptor beta chains from one sample sequenced in a study of cytomegalovirus exposure and HLA in healthy donors. PCR primers comprised 60 Vbeta and 13 Jbeta primers. The method was immunoSEQ multiplex PCR; TCRdb's version includes in-frame clones alone and lacks a portion of them. The repertoire table contains about 110,000 clones. Input material: PBMCs. The receptors shown here come from a man aged 25-45 years in good health and CMV-seronegative.

The chain carries TRBV4-1 and TRBJ1-4; D might be TRBD1 (5 bases). CDR3 size: 14 residues. Germline V CDR1 and CDR2: MGHRA, YSYEKL. Deletions cut 4 bases from V and 6 bases from J, with 12 bases between. CDR3 in amino acids: CASSLTGVDEKLFF. CDR3 nucleotide sequence: TGCGCCAGCAGCCTCACGGGGGTTGATGAAAAACTGTTTTTT.

For the CDR3, the DNA is TGTGCCAGCAGTGGACTCACGTCCTACGAGCAGTACTTC. It is translated as CASSGLTSYEQYF. The rearrangement links TRBV25-1 to TRBJ2-7; D is undetermined. This CDR3 has 13 residues. V was cut by 4 bases and J by 1 base, with 8 bases left in between. Germline V gene data show CDR1 as MGHDK and CDR2 as SYGVNS.

The CDR3 region is CASSTLGLGVNEQFF. The DNA for the CDR3 is TGTGCCAGCAGTACGCTGGGACTTGGGGTCAATGAGCAGTTCTTC. V and J are TRBV6-5 and TRBJ2-1; tentative D call: TRBD2 (6 bases). V lost 5 bases and J lost 6, with 17 bases in between. The CDR3 spans 15 residues. Germline-derived CDR1 and CDR2 are MNHEY and SVGAGI.

The chain employs TRBV6-1 and TRBJ1-6; unclear D gene. V was cut by 6 bases and J by 0 bases, with 3 bases left in between. The length of the CDR3 is 13 residues. Germline V gene data show CDR1 as MNHNS and CDR2 as SASEGT. In nucleotides, the CDR3 is TGTGCCAGCAGGAGCTCCTATAATTCACCCCTCCACTTT. Translating it yields CASRSSYNSPLHF.

The genes are TRBV7-9 and TRBJ2-1, with a weak D call TRBD2 (5 bases). The CDR3 length is 13 residues. The V end lost 5 bases, the J end lost 3 bases, and 8 bases lay between the germline ends. The V gene's germline CDR1 is SEHNR and CDR2 FQNEAQ (reference sequence). The CDR3, as DNA: TGTGCCAGCAGCACCGGGATCTACAATGAGCAGTTCTTC. It translates to CASSTGIYNEQFF.

J is TRBJ2-6 and V is TRBV9, with D perhaps matching TRBD1 (6 bases). Trimming removed 1 base from V and 3 bases from J, with 11 bases in between. Germline V gives CDR1 SGDLS, CDR2 YYNGEE. The CDR3 has 16 residues. In DNA, the CDR3 is TGTGCCAGCAGCGTACAAGGGGGTGGTGGGGCCAACGTCCTGACTTTC. Translating it yields CASSVQGGGGANVLTF.

The rearrangement links TRBV12-5 to TRBJ1-2, with D hard to call. V was shortened by 0 bases and J by 8 bases, with 7 bases between the two germline ends. CDR3 length: 12 residues. CDR1 and CDR2 (germline): LGHNT, FRNRAP. CDR3 protein: CASGLVRGGYTF. CDR3 bases: TGTGCTAGTGGTTTGGTCCGCGGAGGCTACACCTTC.

The gene calls are TRBV11-3 and TRBJ2-3, with D uncertain. V lost 1 base, J lost 1 base, and 12 bases lay in between. CDR1 SGHNT and CDR2 YENEEA come from the germline V gene. The CDR3 has 16 residues. CDR3 bases: TGTGCCAGCAGCTTAGGTGGGCGTACCGGCACAGATACGCAGTATTTT. Translated: CASSLGGRTGTDTQYF.

The chain couples TRBV5-1 to TRBJ1-1, with 8 bases matching TRBD1. Unmatched junction bases numbered 5, after V lost 7 bases and J lost 0 bases. The CDR3 has 14 residues. Germline V lookup: CDR1 SGHRS, CDR2 YFSETQ. This CDR3 is CASSRQGMNTEAFF. Here the CDR3 DNA reads TGCGCCAGCTCCCGACAGGGGATGAACACTGAAGCTTTCTTT.

The chain has TRBV5-6 and TRBJ1-2, with TRBD1 matching over 7 bases. V was clipped by 2 bases and J by 5 bases; unmatched bases: 12. The CDR3 has 16 amino acids. The germline V gene encodes CDR1 SGHDT and CDR2 YYEEEE. Here the CDR3 DNA reads TGTGCCAGCAGCTTTGGTACAGGGGCGCTTCGGTATGGCTACACCTTC. It yields the protein CASSFGTGALRYGYTF.

This chain connects TRBV5-1 to TRBJ2-1; TRBD1 agrees at 9 bases. With 4 bases clipped from V and 2 bases from J, the junction kept 7 bases outside the gene matches. Per the germline V gene, CDR1 is SGHRS and CDR2 is YFSETQ. This CDR3 region has 16 residues. CDR3 DNA: TGCGCCAGCAGCCCGGACGGGACAGGGACCTACAATGAGCAGTTCTTC. Residues: CASSPDGTGTYNEQFF.

The CDR3 reads CASSLNERDYNEQFF. The CDR3, as DNA: TGTGCCAGCAGCTTAAACGAGCGAGATTACAATGAGCAGTTCTTC. The chain uses TRBV7-2 and TRBJ2-1; D not resolved. Germline V gives CDR1 SGHTA, CDR2 FQGNSA. The CDR3 length is 15 residues. V gave up 2 bases and J gave up 4 bases, with 12 bases separating them.

For this clone: The junction shows a germline mismatch at one end, possibly a read error. This chain connects TRBV6-1 to TRBJ2-7; D is unresolved. The CDR3 spans 14 residues. Per the germline V gene, CDR1 is MNHNS and CDR2 is SASEGT. In nucleotides, the CDR3 is TGTGCCAGCAGAGAAGGGCAATACTCCTACGAGCAGTACTTC. It encodes CASREGQYSYEQYF.

V usage is TRBV7-9 and J usage is TRBJ1-6, with 9 nucleotides matching TRBD1. Germline loops: CDR1 SEHNR, CDR2 FQNEAQ (reference sequence). The CDR3 is 14 residues long. The V gene end was trimmed by 4 bases and the J gene end by 10 bases; junction bases not matched to a gene: 5. CDR3 in amino acids: CASSWTGEESPLHF. Written as DNA, the CDR3 is TGTGCCAGCAGCTGGACAGGGGAGGAATCACCCCTCCACTTT.

The rearrangement uses TRBV5-1 and TRBJ2-3, with unresolved D. The CDR3 contains 13 residues. CDR1 and CDR2 from the germline V gene are SGHRS and YFSETQ. V gave up 4 bases and J gave up 6 bases, with 12 bases separating them. Here the CDR3 DNA reads TGCGCCAGCAGCGTCCGTACATTGGATACGCAGTATTTT. Its protein is CASSVRTLDTQYF.

This chain connects TRBV7-9 to TRBJ2-7; D not resolved. Trimming cost V 1 base and J 8 bases, with 9 bases left between them. The CDR3 consists of 12 residues. Germline CDR1 is SEHNR and CDR2 is FQNEAQ (reference sequence). The CDR3 DNA sequence: TGTGCCAGCAGCTTAGGGCTAACTAAGCAGTACTTC. Translation: CASSLGLTKQYF.

The gene calls are TRBV5-1 and TRBJ2-1, with 8 bases identical to TRBD2. This CDR3 contains 15 residues. With 0 bases clipped from V and 4 bases from J, the junction kept 3 bases outside the gene matches. CDR1 and CDR2 (germline): SGHRS, YFSETQ. The CDR3 region is CASSLASGGYNEQFF. The CDR3 DNA sequence: TGCGCCAGCAGCTTGGCGAGCGGGGGTTACAATGAGCAGTTCTTC.

The chain has TRBV5-5 and TRBJ2-7; a possible D gene is TRBD2 (6 bases). Trimming shortened V by 8 bases and J by 4 bases, and 25 bases separated the two germline ends. This CDR3 comprises 16 residues. Per germline, CDR1 SGHKS and CDR2 YYEKEE (reference sequence). DNA of the CDR3: TGTGCCAGTATGTACCTTAGGAGGGACGGCGTTTACGAGCAGTACTTC. Translated: CASMYLRRDGVYEQYF. Complete variable domain (other parts from reference TRBV5-5 and TRBJ2-7): DAGVTQSPTHLIKTRGQQVTLRCSPISGHKSVSWYQQVLGQGPQFIFQYYEKEERGRGNFPDRFSARQFPNYSSELNVNALLLGDSALYLCASMYLRRDGVYEQYFGPGTRLTVT.

The chain recombines TRBV11-2 with TRBJ2-1; D remains unclear. Germline loops: CDR1 SGHAT, CDR2 FQNNGV. With 0 bases removed from V and 8 bases from J, the gap between germline ends came to 11 bases. CDR3 length: 14 residues. CDR3 in amino acids: CASSLDWQIYEQFF. The DNA for the CDR3 is TGTGCCAGCAGCTTAGATTGGCAAATCTATGAGCAGTTCTTC.

V gene TRBV7-9 combines with J gene TRBJ2-3, with 9 nucleotides matching TRBD2. Unmatched junction bases numbered 10, after V lost 1 base and J lost 8 bases. The CDR3 runs to 16 residues. Per germline, CDR1 SEHNR and CDR2 FQNEAQ (reference sequence). In DNA, the CDR3 is TGTGCCAGCAGCTTAGAGGGTGGCGGGGGGGCCAGTACGCAGTATTTT. Its protein product is CASSLEGGGGASTQYF.

The chain employs TRBV5-1 and TRBJ2-2, with TRBD1 matching 10 bases. Germline V gene sequence: CDR1 SGHRS, CDR2 YFSETQ. V dropped 4 bases and J dropped 10; count of bases not matched to a gene: 7. The CDR3 has 14 residues. The CDR3 spells CASSVRQGAMELFF. CDR3 DNA: TGCGCCAGCAGCGTTCGACAGGGGGCGATGGAGCTGTTTTTT.

The V call is TRBV11-3, the J call TRBJ1-1; 9 nucleotides agree with TRBD1. V dropped 5 bases and J dropped 2; count of bases not matched to a gene: 12. CDR1 is SGHNT and CDR2 is YENEEA in the germline V gene. The CDR3 runs 17 residues. This chain's CDR3 is CASSLPPDRGPNTEAFF. The CDR3 nucleotides are TGTGCCAGCAGCCTCCCCCCGGACAGGGGACCTAACACTGAAGCTTTCTTT.

The genes are TRBV7-6 and TRBJ2-7; 7 bases map to TRBD2. V dropped 4 bases and J dropped 8; count of bases not matched to a gene: 11. This CDR3 is 14 amino acids long. The germline gives CDR1 SGHVS, CDR2 FNYEAQ. The CDR3 sequence is CASSSGRGGIKQYF. CDR3 sequence (DNA): TGTGCCAGCAGCTCAGGGAGGGGCGGGATAAAGCAGTACTTC.

V is TRBV2 and J is TRBJ2-7; TRBD2 might be the D (7 bases). Trimming took off 3 bases at V and 7 bases at J, with 13 bases between the two ends. From germline, CDR1 is SNHLY and CDR2 FYNNEI. The CDR3 is made up of 13 amino acids. The DNA for the CDR3 is TGTGCCAGCAGTGAGGGGGGGCTAGGGGAGCAGTACTTC. Encoded protein: CASSEGGLGEQYF.

The V gene is TRBV5-6, the J gene TRBJ1-1, with a weak D call TRBD1 (6 bases). The CDR3 has 15 residues. V gave up 2 bases and J gave up 1 base, with 12 bases separating them. CDR1 and CDR2 from the germline V gene are SGHDT and YYEEEE. The CDR3 DNA follows: TGTGCCAGCAGCTTTCGGACAGCGCCGAACACTGAAGCTTTCTTT. Amino acids: CASSFRTAPNTEAFF.

V gene TRBV11-2 combines with J gene TRBJ2-3; 7 bases line up with TRBD1. The CDR3 has 15 residues. Unmatched junction bases numbered 7, after V lost 5 bases and J lost 2 bases. Germline V gene lookup returns CDR1 SGHAT and CDR2 FQNNGV. This CDR3 is CASSVTGALTDTQYF. CDR3 DNA sequence: TGTGCCAGCAGCGTCACAGGGGCTCTCACAGATACGCAGTATTTT.

The CDR3 is CASSRTLYRGYTEAFF. CDR3 coding DNA: TGCGCCAGCAGCCGGACCCTATACCGGGGGTACACTGAAGCTTTCTTT. The genes are TRBV5-1 and TRBJ1-1, with TRBD1 as a possible D gene (5 bases). CDR1 is SGHRS and CDR2 is YFSETQ in the germline V gene. The CDR3 covers 16 residues. The V end was cut by 4 bases, the J end by 3 bases, with 19 bases between. Filled out from reference TRBV5-1 and TRBJ1-1, the complete variable domain reads KAGVTQTPRYLIKTRGQQVTLSCSPISGHRSVSWYQQTPGQGLQFLFEYFSETQRNKGNFPGRFSGRQFSNSRSEMNVSTLELGDSALYLCASSRTLYRGYTEAFFGQGTRLTVV.

This chain joins TRBV9 and TRBJ2-3, with a tentative D call TRBD2 (6 bases). The CDR3 runs to 14 residues. The germline CDR1 and CDR2 sequences are SGDLS and YYNGEE. V gave up 2 bases and J gave up 3 bases, with 10 bases separating them. This CDR3 is CASSVLGGTDTQYF. CDR3 bases: TGTGCCAGCAGCGTCCTTGGAGGGACAGATACGCAGTATTTT.

As for this clone: An end of the junction differs from the germline gene, which may be a read error. The chain carries TRBV6-5 and TRBJ2-1, with 8 bases that match TRBD1. Per germline, CDR1 MNHEY and CDR2 SVGAGI. The length of the CDR3 is 15 residues. CDR3 nucleotide sequence: TGTGCCAGCAGTCCCGGACAGGGCTCCGACAATGAGCAGTTCTTC. Protein: CASSPGQGSDNEQFF.

The gene calls are TRBV10-3 and TRBJ1-4, with 10 nucleotides matching TRBD1. Germline V CDR1 and CDR2: ENHRY, SYGVKD. This CDR3 has 15 amino acids. V was clipped by 4 bases and J by 4 bases; unmatched bases: 3. CDR3 coding DNA: TGTGCCATCAGTGGGGGGACAGGGGTTAATGAAAAACTGTTTTTT. It is translated as CAISGGTGVNEKLFF.